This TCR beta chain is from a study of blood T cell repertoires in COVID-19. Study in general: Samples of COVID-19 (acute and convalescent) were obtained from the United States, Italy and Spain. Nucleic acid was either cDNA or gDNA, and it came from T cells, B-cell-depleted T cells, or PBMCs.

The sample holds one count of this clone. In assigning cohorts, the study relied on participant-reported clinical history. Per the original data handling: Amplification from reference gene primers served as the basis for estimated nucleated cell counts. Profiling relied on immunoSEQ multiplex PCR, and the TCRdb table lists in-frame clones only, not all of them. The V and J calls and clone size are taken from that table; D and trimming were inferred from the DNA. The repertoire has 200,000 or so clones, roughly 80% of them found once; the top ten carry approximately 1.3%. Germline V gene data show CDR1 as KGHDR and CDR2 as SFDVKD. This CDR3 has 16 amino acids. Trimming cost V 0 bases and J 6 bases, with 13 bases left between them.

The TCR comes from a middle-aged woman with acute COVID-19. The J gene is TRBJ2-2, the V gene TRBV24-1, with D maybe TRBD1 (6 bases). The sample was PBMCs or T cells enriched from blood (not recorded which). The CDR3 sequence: CATSDLKGVRPGELFF. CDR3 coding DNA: TGTGCCACCAGTGATTTGAAGGGGGTCCGTCCCGGGGAGCTGTTTTTT.